One sample yielded the 10 T cell receptor beta chains listed below, sequenced in a study of blood T cells in healthy people across ages. Using a J-beta primer mix together with a sample-barcoded 5' primer, a second PCR was run for about 6 to 11 cycles. TCRdb independently ran MiXCR on the 5' RACE reads; one entry per CDR3 protein. The sample has approximately 960,000 distinct CDR3 sequences; 25% to 30% are singletons. The data also belong to a second study, concerning T cells of mothers and their children.

Material for sequencing was blood. The origin of the receptors is a woman aged 35 to 49 in good health.

This clonotype was recorded many times. The DNA for the CDR3 is TGTGCCAGCAGTTTACAGGGCATCGGCTATGGCTACACCTTC. It translates to CASSLQGIGYGYTF. The V call is TRBV6-2 or TRBV6-3, the J call TRBJ1-2; D may be TRBD1 (6 bases). V shed 4 bases and J shed 4 bases, with 13 bases lying between them. Per germline, CDR1 MNHEY and CDR2 SVGEGT. This CDR3 comprises 14 residues.

For this clonotype: This likely comes from a read error, as the CDR3 has no conserved phenylalanine or tryptophan at its end. The CDR3 bases are TGCGCCAGCAGCTTGGCAGGGGACTATGGCTACACCGTC. This translates into CASSLAGDYGYTV. The chain has TRBV5-1 and TRBJ1-2; D is perhaps TRBD1 (6 bases). Germline V gives CDR1 SGHRS, CDR2 YFSETQ. The CDR3 spans 13 residues. V was shortened by 0 bases and J by 3 bases, with 6 bases between the two germline ends.

For this clonotype: A much larger clone lies a single base off, so this may be a read error. The gene calls are TRBV7-6 and TRBJ2-1; 8 bases are a match to TRBD2. Germline V gene lookup returns CDR1 SGHVS and CDR2 FNYEAQ. V was pared by 1 base and J by 3 bases, with 8 bases of the junction left unmatched. The CDR3 is 17 amino acids. For the CDR3, the DNA is TGTGCCAGCAGCTTAGGGATGAGCGGGGGAAGCTACAATGAGCAGTTCTTC. It is translated as CASSLGMSGGSYNEQFF. The complete variable domain, with remaining parts taken from reference TRBV7-6 and TRBJ2-1, reads GAGVSQSPRYKVTKRGQDVALRCDPISGHVSLYWYRQALGQGPEFLTYFNYEAQQDKSGLPNDRFSAERPEGSISTLTIQRTEQRDSAMYRCASSLGMSGGSYNEQFFGPGTRLTVL.

As regards this clonotype: A much larger clone is a single base away; this may be a read error. The chain has TRBV5-1 and TRBJ2-4; 11 positions agree with TRBD2. The ends lost 5 bases at V and 13 bases at J; junction bases unmatched: 11. Germline V gene data show CDR1 as SGHRS and CDR2 as YFSETQ. The CDR3 sequence is 14 residues long. The CDR3 region is CASRPGTSGYGQYF. CDR3 sequence (DNA): TGCGCCAGCAGACCCGGGACTAGCGGTTACGGGCAGTACTTC.

V usage is TRBV25-1 and J usage is TRBJ2-1; perhaps TRBD1 as D (5 bases). The length of the CDR3 is 17 residues. Trimming removed 3 bases from V and 1 base from J, with 16 bases in between. Per germline, CDR1 MGHDK and CDR2 SYGVNS. CDR3 amino acids: CASSDPHRGWSYNEQFF. CDR3 coding DNA: TGTGCCAGCAGTGATCCTCATAGGGGCTGGTCCTACAATGAGCAGTTCTTC.

DNA for the CDR3: TGTGCCAGCAGTTACTCGTCCGTGGGGCGCGGGTATGGCTACACCTTC. Its translation is CASSYSSVGRGYGYTF. V gene TRBV6-5 combines with J gene TRBJ1-2; D possibly corresponds to TRBD1 (5 bases). CDR3 length equals 16 residues. From germline, CDR1 is MNHEY and CDR2 SVGAGI. V shed 0 bases and J shed 5 bases, with 16 bases lying between them.

The genes are TRBV20-1 and TRBJ1-5; perhaps TRBD1 as D (5 bases). Germline V CDR1 and CDR2: DFQATT, SNEGSKA (reference sequence). V lost 3 bases and J 3 bases, leaving 9 bases between the germline ends. This CDR3 contains 13 residues. The CDR3 nucleotides read TGCAGTGCTAGGCGAGGGGACAATCAGCCCCAGCATTTT. Residues: CSARRGDNQPQHF.

This clonotype was counted only a few times. The CDR3, as DNA: TGTGCCAGCAGCCCGGGACGCGCTCCCCCGCGGCAAGAGACCCAGTACTTC. Amino acid sequence: CASSPGRAPPRQETQYF. The chain joins TRBV7-6 to TRBJ2-5; D may correspond to TRBD1 or TRBD2 (5 bases each). In germline, CDR1 is SGHVS, CDR2 FNYEAQ. Trimming removed 5 bases from V and 2 bases from J, with 21 bases in between. This CDR3 is 17 amino acids long.

This clonotype was seen once. This chain's CDR3 is CASSPQGWTSYGYTF. The CDR3 DNA reads TGTGCCAGCAGTCCGCAGGGGTGGACCTCCTATGGCTACACCTTC. V gene TRBV6-5 combines with J gene TRBJ1-2; TRBD1 is a possible D gene (6 bases). The CDR3 length is 15 residues. Between the trimmed V and J ends, which lost 5 bases and 4 bases, there was a span of 17 bases. Germline CDR1 MNHEY, CDR2 SVGAGI.

This clonotype was detected a few times. The chain joins TRBV19 to TRBJ2-1; D perhaps matches TRBD1 (6 bases). The germline V gene has CDR1 LNHDA and CDR2 SQIVND (reference sequence). The V gene lost 3 bases and the J gene lost 4 bases, with 10 bases spanning the gap. The length of the CDR3 is 14 residues. CDR3 sequence (DNA): TGTGCCAGTAGTATCAATCAGGGGTACAATGAGCAGTTCTTC. Residues: CASSINQGYNEQFF.